Shown below are 28 T cell receptor beta chains from a single sample sequenced in a study of CD8+ T cells in alopecia areata. Reverse transcribed after extraction, RNA yielded cDNA as the sequencing template. Here immunoSEQ multiplex PCR was the method, and the copy in TCRdb shows in-frame clones only, minus some. The data contain 150,000 or so clones, around 86% of them singletons. The sequences come from CD8+ T cells sorted from blood, collected at week 0. The receptors come from a human donor with alopecia areata.

Comments on this clone: Other DNA sequences in the same sample also yield this CDR3. The chain joins TRBV7-9 to TRBJ2-7; no firm D call. The CDR3 is made up of 11 amino acids. V lost 1 base, J lost 3 bases, and 1 base lay in between. The germline CDR1 and CDR2 sequences are SEHNR and FQNEAQ (reference sequence). In DNA form, the CDR3 reads TGTGCCAGCAGCTTAGACTACGAGCAGTACTTC. Translation gives CASSLDYEQYF. The variable domain in full, with the rest retrieved from reference TRBV7-9 and TRBJ2-7, is DTGVSQNPRHKITKRGQNVTFRCDPISEHNRLYWYRQTLGQGPEFLTYFQNEAQLEKSRLLSDRFSAERPKGSFSTLEIQRTEQGDSAMYLCASSLDYEQYFGPGTRLTVT.

Details on this clone: The sample has other DNA sequences that encode this CDR3 too. The chain employs TRBV5-1 and TRBJ1-1; the D gene is possibly TRBD1 (6 bases). Germline-derived CDR1 and CDR2 are SGHRS and YFSETQ. The CDR3 spans 14 residues. Deletions cut 3 bases from V and 1 base from J, with 10 bases between. The CDR3 region is CASSSGVGNTEAFF. CDR3 nucleotides: TGCGCCAGCAGCTCAGGGGTGGGGAACACTGAAGCTTTCTTT.

This sequence joins TRBV27 and TRBJ2-2; D is uncertain. The CDR3 contains 14 residues. Germline V gives CDR1 MNHEY, CDR2 SMNVEV (reference sequence). Trimming cost V 7 bases and J 0 bases, with 9 bases left between them. The CDR3 bases are TGTGCCAGCAAAGACATAACGAACACCGGGGAGCTGTTTTTT. Its translation is CASKDITNTGELFF.

The genes are TRBV2 and TRBJ2-7; TRBD2 is a possible D gene (5 bases). The germline V gene has CDR1 SNHLY and CDR2 FYNNEI. Trimming removed 2 bases from V and 3 bases from J, with 11 bases in between. This CDR3 spans 14 amino acids. The CDR3 DNA follows: TGTGCCAGCAGTGAATTTCGAGGGTACTACGAGCAGTACTTC. The encoded protein is CASSEFRGYYEQYF.

This chain joins TRBV30 and TRBJ1-2; possibly TRBD1 for D (5 bases). Germline-derived CDR1 and CDR2 are GTSNPN and SVGIG (reference sequence). CDR3 length equals 14 residues. V lost 0 bases and J 4 bases, leaving 12 bases between the germline ends. CDR3 protein: CAWSVPGTTYGYTF. The CDR3 bases are TGTGCCTGGAGTGTTCCCGGGACCACCTATGGCTACACCTTC.

The chain links TRBV29-1 to TRBJ2-7, with D unclear. The germline V gene has CDR1 SQVTM and CDR2 ANQGSEA. Trimming stripped 4 bases from V and 7 bases from J, with 11 bases between. CDR3 length equals 11 residues. CDR3 in amino acids: CSVGSGGEQYF. CDR3 in DNA: TGCAGCGTTGGGTCCGGTGGGGAGCAGTACTTC.

A few counts support this clone. The chain combines TRBV6-6 with TRBJ2-1, with 9 positions matching TRBD1. CDR1 and CDR2 from the germline V gene are MNHNY and SVGAGI (reference sequence). V trimming: 4 bases; J trimming: 7 bases; junction bases outside the gene matches: 5. This CDR3 spans 14 amino acids. CDR3: CASSSVTGGNEQFF. DNA of the CDR3: TGTGCCAGCAGTTCTGTGACAGGGGGTAATGAGCAGTTCTTC.

The chain carries TRBV12-5 and TRBJ1-2; a weak D match, TRBD1 (5 bases). The CDR3 is 14 amino acids. Germline V CDR1 and CDR2: LGHNT, FRNRAP. Trimming left V 5 bases short and J 4 bases short, with 14 bases between. The CDR3 DNA sequence: TGTGCTAGTGGTACCCCGGGACCGTCCTATGGCTACACCTTC. Its translation: CASGTPGPSYGYTF.

The rearrangement joins TRBV7-6 to TRBJ2-1; D unclear. Trimming shortened V by 3 bases and J by 0 bases, and 12 bases separated the two germline ends. Germline assignment: CDR1 SGHVS and CDR2 FNYEAQ. CDR3 length: 16 residues. The CDR3 DNA reads TGTGCCAGCAGCTTTGGCTTCAGCAGCTCCTACAATGAGCAGTTCTTC. It yields the protein CASSFGFSSSYNEQFF.

This clone was observed once. This sequence joins TRBV10-2 and TRBJ2-3; no reliable D call. Germline V CDR1 and CDR2: WSHSY, SAAADI. Trimming stripped 8 bases from V and 0 bases from J, with 18 bases between. This CDR3 comprises 16 residues. The CDR3 reads CASHSLAVTSTDTQYF. The CDR3, as DNA: TGCGCCAGCCACTCCTTGGCAGTCACTAGCACAGATACGCAGTATTTT.

This chain links TRBV27 with TRBJ2-7, with 7 positions matching TRBD1. The CDR3 is 15 amino acids. CDR1 and CDR2 from the germline V gene are MNHEY and SMNVEV (reference sequence). The J segment lost 3 bases and the V segment lost 5 bases, leaving 10 bases of the junction unmatched. The CDR3 is CASSAGDDRDYEQYF. CDR3 in DNA: TGTGCCAGCAGTGCCGGTGATGACAGGGACTACGAGCAGTACTTC.

The CDR3 DNA sequence: TGTGCCAGCAGCTTAGCGCTCTCCCCCTCTAGCACAGATACGCAGTATTTT. Its protein product is CASSLALSPSSTDTQYF. The chain employs TRBV7-9 and TRBJ2-3; D is unresolved. CDR3 length: 17 residues. Trimming stripped 0 bases from V and 0 bases from J, with 13 bases between. Germline CDR1 SEHNR, CDR2 FQNEAQ (reference sequence).

The chain has TRBV6-6 and TRBJ1-1, with D hard to call. V dropped 1 base and J dropped 6 bases, with 9 bases sitting between them. The CDR3 is made up of 13 amino acids. Germline CDR1 is MNHNY and CDR2 is SVGAGI (reference sequence). The CDR3 is CASSYLGFSEAFF. DNA of the CDR3: TGTGCCAGCAGTTACTTAGGGTTCTCTGAAGCTTTCTTT.

This clone showed up just a few times. The chain joins TRBV29-1 to TRBJ2-7; TRBD2 aligns across 7 bases. Germline V gene sequence: CDR1 SQVTM, CDR2 ANQGSEA. J lost 4 bases, V lost 4 bases, and 7 bases had no gene match. This CDR3 contains 13 residues. CDR3 DNA: TGCAGCGTTGGGGGCGGGAGTCGGTACGAGCAGTACTTC. This sequence encodes CSVGGGSRYEQYF.

This clone was seen a single time. The chain combines TRBV2 with TRBJ2-1; D tentatively reads TRBD1 or TRBD2 (6 bases each). The CDR3 sequence is 13 residues long. CDR1 and CDR2 from the germline V gene are SNHLY and FYNNEI. The V end was cut by 10 bases, the J end by 6 bases, with 16 bases between. Here the CDR3 reads CAILVGGSNEQFF. The CDR3 DNA reads TGTGCCATCTTGGTGGGGGGCTCCAATGAGCAGTTCTTC.

DNA of the CDR3: TGCGCCAGCAGCCAAGACCGTTATGCGGCCTCCAATGAGCAGTTCTTC. Residues: CASSQDRYAASNEQFF. The V and J genes are TRBV4-1 and TRBJ2-1; the D is unclear. The CDR3 has 16 amino acids. Deletions cut 0 bases from V and 6 bases from J, with 15 bases between. Germline assignment: CDR1 MGHRA and CDR2 YSYEKL.

This chain connects TRBV7-9 to TRBJ2-7; either TRBD1 or TRBD2 may fit D (6 bases each). The V end lost 1 base, the J end lost 4 bases, and 14 bases lay between the germline ends. Germline CDR1 is SEHNR and CDR2 is FQNEAQ (reference sequence). The CDR3 has 15 residues. The CDR3 region has the DNA TGTGCCAGCAGCTTAGTCGTTACGGGGGCTTACGAGCAGTACTTC. As protein: CASSLVVTGAYEQYF.

The chain uses TRBV30 and TRBJ2-3, with D unresolved. Germline V lookup: CDR1 GTSNPN, CDR2 SVGIG (reference sequence). The length of the CDR3 is 14 residues. V was shortened by 4 bases and J by 0 bases, with 11 bases between the two germline ends. CDR3 bases: TGTGCCTGGACCCCAGATTGGAGCACAGATACGCAGTATTTT. It encodes CAWTPDWSTDTQYF.

This clone was detected only once. V and J are TRBV5-1 and TRBJ2-2; 11 positions agree with TRBD2. This CDR3 has 15 amino acids. J was trimmed by 4 bases and V by 4 bases; bases with no gene match: 3. Germline lookup yields CDR1 SGHRS and CDR2 YFSETQ. The chain's CDR3 is CASSGGTSGTGELFF. The CDR3 DNA reads TGCGCCAGCAGCGGCGGGACTAGCGGCACCGGGGAGCTGTTTTTT.

The rearrangement links TRBV7-8 to TRBJ1-2; D call uncertain. The CDR3 covers 15 residues. V was pared by 2 bases and J by 8 bases, with 18 bases between. Germline V gene sequence: CDR1 SGHVS, CDR2 FQNEAQ. CDR3 in DNA: TGTGCCAGCAGCTTACACAAGCCTTTATTTGGGGGCTACACCTTC. Protein product: CASSLHKPLFGGYTF.

The chain uses TRBV19 and TRBJ1-1; no reliable D call. CDR3 length: 14 amino acids. The germline V gene encodes CDR1 LNHDA and CDR2 SQIVND (reference sequence). The V gene lost 5 bases and the J gene lost 5 bases, with 15 bases spanning the gap. The CDR3 region is CASSPQWDYTEAFF. Written as DNA, the CDR3 is TGTGCCAGTAGTCCTCAATGGGATTATACTGAAGCTTTCTTT.

The V and J genes are TRBV10-3 and TRBJ1-1; D is ambiguous. The CDR3 consists of 14 residues. Trimming left V 4 bases short and J 4 bases short, with 13 bases between. The germline CDR1 and CDR2 sequences are ENHRY and SYGVKD. Written as DNA, the CDR3 is TGTGCCATCAGTGGTGCGGGCAGGAGCACTGAAGCTTTCTTT. The encoded protein is CAISGAGRSTEAFF.

The rearrangement joins TRBV4-1 to TRBJ2-7; 7 bases fit TRBD1. Trimming removed 3 bases from V and 0 bases from J; junction bases left unmatched: 5. Germline CDR1 and CDR2: MGHRA and YSYEKL. The CDR3 totals 15 residues. The CDR3 region is CASSQKGQASYEQYF. The DNA for the CDR3 is TGCGCCAGCAGCCAGAAAGGACAGGCCTCCTACGAGCAGTACTTC.

The chain has TRBV7-6 and TRBJ1-1; perhaps TRBD1 as D (5 bases). Trimming removed 1 base from V and 5 bases from J, with 14 bases in between. The CDR3 runs 15 residues. Germline-derived CDR1 and CDR2 are SGHVS and FNYEAQ. In DNA form, the CDR3 reads TGTGCCAGCAGCTTAGGCGGGGCCGGGGCGACTGAAGCTTTCTTT. Amino acids: CASSLGGAGATEAFF. Variable domain in full (rest from reference TRBV7-6 and TRBJ1-1): GAGVSQSPRYKVTKRGQDVALRCDPISGHVSLYWYRQALGQGPEFLTYFNYEAQQDKSGLPNDRFSAERPEGSISTLTIQRTEQRDSAMYRCASSLGGAGATEAFFGQGTRLTVV.

Only a few counts were recorded for this clone. The rearrangement joins TRBV27 to TRBJ2-3, with D possibly being TRBD2 (6 bases). There are 15 residues in the CDR3. Trimming cost V 4 bases and J 0 bases, with 11 bases left between them. Germline V gives CDR1 MNHEY, CDR2 SMNVEV (reference sequence). The CDR3 sequence is CASSWAGSSTDTQYF. Written as DNA, the CDR3 is TGTGCCAGCAGTTGGGCGGGGTCTAGCACAGATACGCAGTATTTT.

Notes on this clone: This sample also contains other DNA sequences that code for the same CDR3. The chain joins TRBV7-9 to TRBJ2-7; no firm D call. Trimming stripped 5 bases from V and 3 bases from J, with 5 bases between. Germline V gives CDR1 SEHNR, CDR2 FQNEAQ (reference sequence). The CDR3 is made up of 11 amino acids. The DNA for the CDR3 is TGTGCCAGCAGCCTAGACTACGAGCAGTACTTC. Its protein is CASSLDYEQYF.

The chain employs TRBV29-1 and TRBJ2-3; D unclear. Trimming stripped 0 bases from V and 4 bases from J, with 14 bases between. There are 15 residues in the CDR3. Germline V gene lookup returns CDR1 SQVTM and CDR2 ANQGSEA. The CDR3 region has the DNA TGCAGCGTTGAAGATCGAGGCGCTAGATCAGATACGCAGTATTTT. Its protein product is CSVEDRGARSDTQYF.

This chain connects TRBV6-5 to TRBJ2-7, with D possibly matching TRBD1 (5 bases). Germline assignment: CDR1 MNHEY and CDR2 SVGAGI. The CDR3 extends over 15 amino acids. V was clipped by 0 bases and J by 0 bases, with 9 bases between them. CDR3 bases: TGTGCCAGCAGTTACTCTCAACAGGTCTCCTACGAGCAGTACTTC. The encoded protein is CASSYSQQVSYEQYF.